These 15 T cell receptor beta chains were all obtained from the same sample, sequenced in a study of blood T cell repertoires in COVID-19. Profiling relied on immunoSEQ multiplex PCR, and the TCRdb table lists in-frame clones only, not all of them. This table holds 250,000 to 300,000 clones, roughly nine tenths found once. Sequencing used PBMCs or T cells enriched from blood (not recorded which). The source is a woman aged 60-75 years who had recovered from COVID-19.

The chain uses TRBV24-1 and TRBJ2-7; possible D gene TRBD1, 6 bases. V gave up 4 bases and J gave up 3 bases, with 9 bases separating them. The length of the CDR3 is 13 residues. CDR1 and CDR2 from the germline V gene are KGHDR and SFDVKD. The CDR3 protein is CATSDGTLYEQYF. The CDR3 DNA reads as TGTGCCACCAGTGACGGGACACTCTACGAGCAGTACTTC.

The sample holds one count of this clone. The V gene is TRBV2, the J gene TRBJ1-2; tentative D call: TRBD1 (6 bases). The CDR3 is 16 residues long. Trimming cost V 11 bases and J 6 bases, with 28 bases left between them. Germline loops: CDR1 SNHLY, CDR2 FYNNEI. Here the CDR3 DNA reads TGTGCCGTAAGGGGCCAACAGGGAACCCCTGAGGATGGCTACACCTTC. Its translation is CAVRGQQGTPEDGYTF.

This rearrangement joins TRBV29-1 to TRBJ2-3; 10 nucleotides agree with TRBD2. The CDR3 has 14 residues. V was clipped by 3 bases and J by 9 bases; unmatched bases: 9. The germline V gene has CDR1 SQVTM and CDR2 ANQGSEA. The CDR3 DNA follows: TGCAGCGTTGACGCTAGCCTAGCGGGAGTCACGCAGTATTTT. It is translated as CSVDASLAGVTQYF.

The V gene is TRBV11-2, the J gene TRBJ2-1; TRBD2 aligns across 9 bases. The CDR3 consists of 16 residues. J lost 0 bases, V lost 5 bases, and 5 bases had no gene match. Germline CDR1 is SGHAT and CDR2 is FQNNGV. CDR3 in amino acids: CASSHLAGNSYNEQFF. The CDR3 coding sequence is TGTGCCAGCAGCCACCTAGCGGGGAACTCCTACAATGAGCAGTTCTTC.

The gene calls are TRBV7-3 and TRBJ2-2, with TRBD1 as a possible D gene (5 bases). The CDR3 sequence is 16 residues long. The V end was cut by 8 bases, the J end by 5 bases, with 21 bases between. The germline CDR1 and CDR2 sequences are SGHTA and FQGTGA. The CDR3 coding sequence is TGTGCCAGCGCCTGGGGCGGTCAACTGGGTACCGGGGAGCTGTTTTTT. Translation: CASAWGGQLGTGELFF. Together with reference TRBV7-3 and TRBJ2-2, the CDR3 gives the full variable domain: GAGVSQTPSNKVTEKGKYVELRCDPISGHTALYWYRQSLGQGPEFLIYFQGTGAADDSGLPNDRFFAVRPEGSVSTLKIQRTERGDSAVYLCASAWGGQLGTGELFFGEGSRLTVL.

The chain links TRBV10-3 to TRBJ1-2, with 10 bases fitting TRBD1. With 7 bases clipped from V and 8 bases from J, the junction kept 19 bases outside the gene matches. Germline values: CDR1 ENHRY, CDR2 SYGVKD. The CDR3 runs to 17 residues. For the CDR3, the DNA is TGTGCCATCACAACGACAGGGGGCCCCCAAGGACTGGACGGCTACACCTTC. As protein: CAITTTGGPQGLDGYTF.

Only a few counts were recorded for this clone. V gene TRBV28 combines with J gene TRBJ1-6; D might be TRBD1 (5 bases). V lost 5 bases to trimming and J lost 8 bases, with 13 bases between them. Germline V gives CDR1 MDHEN, CDR2 SYDVKM. This CDR3 comprises 14 residues. In DNA, the CDR3 is TGTGCCAGCAGTACGGACGGGGGTTATTCACCCCTCCACTTT. The encoded protein is CASSTDGGYSPLHF.

This chain connects TRBV20-1 to TRBJ2-7, with a weak D call TRBD1 (6 bases). Looked up from germline, CDR1 is DFQATT and CDR2 is SNEGSKA (reference sequence). Between the trimmed V and J ends, which lost 3 bases and 1 base, there was a span of 13 bases. CDR3 length: 14 residues. The CDR3 nucleotides read TGCAGTGCTAGTCGCGACAGGAGTTCCTACGAGCAGTACTTC. Translation gives CSASRDRSSYEQYF.

V gene TRBV2 combines with J gene TRBJ2-2, with D unclear. The CDR3 contains 14 residues. Germline loops: CDR1 SNHLY, CDR2 FYNNEI. V was pared by 7 bases and J by 1 base, with 10 bases between. The CDR3 loop is CASKLDMNTGELFF. CDR3 sequence (DNA): TGTGCCAGCAAGTTAGACATGAACACCGGGGAGCTGTTTTTT.

The V call is TRBV6-6, the J call TRBJ2-7; D is perhaps TRBD2 (6 bases). Between the trimmed V and J ends, which lost 0 bases and 1 base, there was a span of 13 bases. There are 16 residues in the CDR3. Germline CDR1 is MNHNY and CDR2 is SVGAGI (reference sequence). The CDR3 spells CASSYSRRDLSYEQYF. As DNA, the CDR3 is TGTGCCAGCAGTTACTCGAGGCGGGACTTATCCTACGAGCAGTACTTC.

The CDR3 coding sequence is TGCGCCAGCAGCTTGGTCTCGGGAGGGGAGCCCCAGCATTTT. Translating it yields CASSLVSGGEPQHF. This chain links TRBV5-1 with TRBJ1-5; the D gene is possibly TRBD1 (5 bases). The V gene's germline CDR1 is SGHRS and CDR2 YFSETQ. The CDR3 is 14 residues long. Between the trimmed V and J ends, which lost 0 bases and 8 bases, there was a span of 12 bases.

This sequence joins TRBV28 and TRBJ2-7; D may be TRBD1 (5 bases). This CDR3 comprises 15 residues. Trimming took 2 bases from V and 3 from J, leaving 14 bases between them. Germline V gives CDR1 MDHEN, CDR2 SYDVKM. The CDR3 bases are TGTGCCAGCAGTTTACTGGCAGGGAACCTCTACGAGCAGTACTTC. Its protein is CASSLLAGNLYEQYF.

V and J are TRBV4-1 and TRBJ2-7; TRBD1 aligns across 9 bases. Germline trimming cut 3 bases from V and 3 bases from J; bases unmatched to any gene: 6. Germline lookup yields CDR1 MGHRA and CDR2 YSYEKL. The CDR3 contains 15 residues. CDR3 in amino acids: CASSHPAGQGYEQYF. Here the CDR3 DNA reads TGCGCCAGCAGCCACCCGGCGGGACAGGGCTACGAGCAGTACTTC.

The chain carries TRBV2 and TRBJ1-1; 7 nucleotides align to TRBD1. Germline values: CDR1 SNHLY, CDR2 FYNNEI. The CDR3 contains 13 residues. After removal of 11 bases from V and 1 base from J, the junction contained 7 bases not matched to a gene. The CDR3 region has the DNA TGTGCCGGGCGAGGGGACAGGAACACTGAAGCTTTCTTT. As protein: CAGRGDRNTEAFF.

The gene calls are TRBV24-1 and TRBJ2-5; no clear D. CDR1 and CDR2 from the germline V gene are KGHDR and SFDVKD. V was pared by 0 bases and J by 0 bases, with 7 bases between. The CDR3 runs 15 residues. DNA for the CDR3: TGTGCCACCAGTGATTTGCGAGGTTACCAAGAGACCCAGTACTTC. Translating it yields CATSDLRGYQETQYF.